This paragraph covers one TCR beta chain sequence. This clone occurred once. Which antigen it targets is not known. No base quality information exists; no much larger clone differs at one position. The library was produced with the immunoSEQ multiplex PCR assay. In TCRdb, the immuneACCESS table is reduced to in-frame sequences with V and J assigned. These tables do not hold every clone; where another copy was compared, an unresolved V gene accounts for under half, and the others remain unexplained. In all, the sample holds approximately 84,000 clones, and 91% of those were seen once. Of the sample, 15% to 17% is held by the ten largest clones. These data originate in a study of control samples from healthy donors and cancer patients (dated by TCRdb to the early 2020s). Looking up the germline V gene yields CDR1 LGHNA and CDR2 YSLEER. Including cysteine and phenylalanine, the CDR3 has 15 amino acids. The CDR3 DNA has 45 bases and is translated from base 1. The V end gives up 0 bases and the J end 1 base, leaving 0 bases in the junction not matched to a gene.

The clonotype originates from a man in his thirties or forties in good health. The chain uses TRBV4-3 and TRBJ2-5; 9 central bases correspond to TRBD2. Sequenced: blood. The DNA sequence is as follows: TGCGCCAGCAGCCAAGAGCGGGGGGGCCAAGAGACCCAGTACTTC. This sequence encodes CASSQERGGQETQYF.